A selection of T cell receptor beta chains follows, all from one sample in a study of control samples from healthy donors and cancer patients. Data came from immunoSEQ multiplex PCR; TCRdb stores just in-frame clones and leaves some out. Of tens of thousands of clones in the sample, about 90% are singletons; the top ten hold 1.9%. Source material: PBMCs. The receptors originated from a woman aged 55-75 years with head and neck cancer. Both conserved end residues are part of each CDR3. The D gene is left open where the match is weak. A clone size is listed for some rows: how often the clone was seen (once, few, many), or a class if it is expanded.

D gene,clone size,J gene,V gene,CDR3 DNA,CDR3 protein
NA,NA,TRBJ2-7,TRBV24-1,TGTGCCACCGGGACTGCCCTCGGCGAGCAGTACTTC,CATGTALGEQYF
TRBD2,NA,TRBJ2-3,TRBV5-1,TGCGCCAGCAGCGGGACCGGGACTAGCGGCACAGATACGCAGTATTTT,CASSGTGTSGTDTQYF
NA,NA,TRBJ1-4,TRBV27,TGTGCCAGTCGCTCGTTTGGGGTAGGGACTAATGAAAAACTGTTTTTT,CASRSFGVGTNEKLFF
TRBD1,NA,TRBJ2-5,TRBV5-1,TGCGCCAGCAGCTTGCCGGGACAGGGGGCGAGGGAGACCCAGTACTTC,CASSLPGQGARETQYF
NA,NA,TRBJ1-2,TRBV5-8,TGTGCCAGCAGCTTGATTTTACAGGCCTATGGCTACACCTTC,CASSLILQAYGYTF
NA,once,TRBJ2-1,TRBV15,TGTGCCACCAGCGAGACCCGGGGCGAGCAGTTCTTC,CATSETRGEQFF
TRBD1,NA,TRBJ2-7,TRBV5-4,TGTGCCAGCAGCTTGGACAGGGGCAGCGAGCAGTACTTC,CASSLDRGSEQYF
NA,NA,TRBJ2-3,TRBV5-1,TGCGCCAGCAGCCCGGAGGGCAGGGGGGGTGTAGATACGCAGTATTTT,CASSPEGRGGVDTQYF
TRBD1,NA,TRBJ1-1,TRBV10-3,TGTGCCACCCAGACAGGGCTGAACACTGAAGCTTTCTTT,CATQTGLNTEAFF
TRBD2,NA,TRBJ2-7,TRBV18,TGTGCCAGCTCAACCGGTATTGCGGGAGCAGGCGAGCAGTACTTC,CASSTGIAGAGEQYF
TRBD1,NA,TRBJ1-5,TRBV6-5,TGTGCCAGCAGGCCTTATGACAGGGGCAATCAGCCCCAGCATTTT,CASRPYDRGNQPQHF